One and the same sample provided the 26 T cell receptor beta chains below, sequenced in a study of beta chain features in type 1 diabetes. Expressed TCRB transcripts were sequenced, since all the RNA that had been isolated was reverse transcribed. The method was immunoSEQ multiplex PCR; TCRdb's version includes in-frame clones alone and lacks a portion of them. The repertoire holds about 930,000 clones, about a sixth seen once, with 0.02% to 0.025% in the top ten. Sample: naive CD4+ T cells from blood. The receptors were sampled from a woman younger than 30 in good health.

J is TRBJ2-3 and V is TRBV10-3; perhaps TRBD2 as D (5 bases). This CDR3 is 14 amino acids long. V was trimmed by 4 bases and J by 5 bases, leaving 13 bases between them. Germline V gene data show CDR1 as ENHRY and CDR2 as SYGVKD. CDR3 bases: TGTGCCATCAGTGTCCGGGAAGCGTTAGATACGCAGTATTTT. Translation: CAISVREALDTQYF.

This clone was detected once. The V call is TRBV18, the J call TRBJ1-5; D perhaps matches TRBD1 (6 bases). The CDR3 length is 15 residues. Germline assignment: CDR1 KGHSH and CDR2 LQKENI. Trimming took off 5 bases at V and 3 bases at J, with 14 bases between the two ends. The CDR3 loop reads CASSKQGVFNQPQHF. DNA for the CDR3: TGTGCCAGCTCAAAACAGGGAGTATTCAATCAGCCCCAGCATTTT.

V usage is TRBV6-5 and J usage is TRBJ2-7; 12 bases align to TRBD2. Germline CDR1 reads MNHEY; CDR2 reads SVGAGI. The V segment lost 7 bases and the J segment 3 bases; nucleotides outside the gene matches: 1. The CDR3 loop spans 13 amino acids. The CDR3 is CASKTSGSYEQYF. In nucleotides, the CDR3 is TGTGCCAGCAAGACTAGCGGGAGCTACGAGCAGTACTTC.

This sequence joins TRBV28 and TRBJ2-7; 8 bases are shared with TRBD2. CDR3 length: 14 amino acids. The V gene's germline CDR1 is MDHEN and CDR2 SYDVKM. Trimming took 7 bases from V and 6 from J; bases not matched to a gene: 11. CDR3 in DNA: TGTGCCAGCACCCAGAGAGCGGGAGATAGCGAGCAGTACTTC. It is translated as CASTQRAGDSEQYF.

This clone was observed a few times. The chain joins TRBV7-9 to TRBJ1-3; no reliable D call. The CDR3 consists of 15 residues. V was pared by 4 bases and J by 0 bases, with 10 bases between. From germline, CDR1 is SEHNR and CDR2 FQNEAQ (reference sequence). The CDR3 DNA reads as TGTGCCAGCAGCTCCCTTGGGGACTCTGGAAACACCATATATTTT. Protein sequence: CASSSLGDSGNTIYF.

The chain employs TRBV7-2 and TRBJ2-7; either TRBD1 or TRBD2 may fit D (5 bases each). The germline V gene encodes CDR1 SGHTA and CDR2 FQGNSA. V lost 7 bases and J 4 bases, leaving 14 bases between the germline ends. The CDR3 has 13 residues. Written as DNA, the CDR3 is TGTGCCAGCAAACTAGGGGTTCAGTACGAGCAGTACTTC. It encodes CASKLGVQYEQYF.

The chain couples TRBV9 to TRBJ2-3, with 8 nucleotides matching TRBD1. The CDR3 has 15 amino acids. J gave up 5 bases and V 3 bases, and 8 bases lay outside the gene matches. Germline values: CDR1 SGDLS, CDR2 YYNGEE. CDR3 region: CASSAAGTGVDTQYF. Here the CDR3 DNA reads TGTGCCAGCAGCGCGGCCGGGACAGGTGTAGATACGCAGTATTTT.

This clone was picked up a small number of times. The rearrangement uses TRBV2 and TRBJ2-3; D is possibly TRBD1 or TRBD2 (5 bases each). The germline V gene encodes CDR1 SNHLY and CDR2 FYNNEI. Trimming shortened V by 6 bases and J by 1 base, and 11 bases separated the two germline ends. The CDR3 totals 14 residues. The DNA for the CDR3 is TGTGCCAGCAGGGGGACCGGCGGCACAGATACGCAGTATTTT. It yields the protein CASRGTGGTDTQYF.

In its sample, this clone was seen once. The chain combines TRBV7-2 with TRBJ2-5; TRBD1 might be the D (5 bases). The germline V gene has CDR1 SGHTA and CDR2 FQGNSA. The CDR3 sequence is 14 residues long. The V and J ends lost 3 bases and 3 bases respectively, with 11 bases between them. CDR3 region: CASSLGPTKETQYF. CDR3 sequence (DNA): TGTGCCAGCAGCTTGGGGCCGACGAAAGAGACCCAGTACTTC. The variable domain in full, completed from reference TRBV7-2 and TRBJ2-5, reads GAGVSQSPSNKVTEKGKDVELRCDPISGHTALYWYRQSLGQGLEFLIYFQGNSAPDKSGLPSDRFSAERTGGSVSTLTIQRTQQEDSAVYLCASSLGPTKETQYFGPGTRLLVL.

This clone showed up just a few times. V is TRBV13 and J is TRBJ2-3; no clear D. From germline, CDR1 is PRHDT and CDR2 FYEKMQ (reference sequence). V was trimmed by 5 bases and J by 0 bases, leaving 9 bases between them. This CDR3 has 14 residues. For the CDR3, the DNA is TGTGCCAGCAGCCCACAAACTAGCACAGATACGCAGTATTTT. It is translated as CASSPQTSTDTQYF.

The genes are TRBV9 and TRBJ2-1, with D possibly matching TRBD2 (5 bases). Germline lookup yields CDR1 SGDLS and CDR2 YYNGEE. This CDR3 comprises 19 residues. Trimming shortened V by 2 bases and J by 0 bases, and 21 bases separated the two germline ends. This chain's CDR3 is CASSVLQKWRANSYNEQFF. The CDR3 nucleotides are TGTGCCAGCAGCGTGCTACAAAAGTGGCGGGCTAACTCCTACAATGAGCAGTTCTTC.

This clone was picked up a small number of times. The same CDR3 arises from other DNA sequences in this sample as well. The chain uses TRBV7-2 and TRBJ2-7, with D perhaps TRBD1 or TRBD2 (5 bases each). The V gene's germline CDR1 is SGHTA and CDR2 FQGNSA. The CDR3 totals 13 residues. V shed 1 base and J shed 4 bases, with 8 bases lying between them. CDR3 loop: CASSLDRRYEQYF. The CDR3 DNA sequence: TGTGCCAGCAGCTTAGACAGGAGGTACGAGCAGTACTTC. Supplemented by reference TRBV7-2 and TRBJ2-7, the full variable domain reads GAGVSQSPSNKVTEKGKDVELRCDPISGHTALYWYRQSLGQGLEFLIYFQGNSAPDKSGLPSDRFSAERTGGSVSTLTIQRTQQEDSAVYLCASSLDRRYEQYFGPGTRLTVT.

The V call is TRBV11-2, the J call TRBJ2-2, with 7 nucleotides matching TRBD1. CDR3 length equals 19 residues. Germline CDR1 reads SGHAT; CDR2 reads FQNNGV. The ends lost 4 bases at V and 6 bases at J; junction bases unmatched: 20. CDR3: CASSSVRARDRINAGELFF. The CDR3 DNA reads as TGTGCCAGCAGCTCAGTTAGGGCTCGGGACAGAATTAACGCCGGGGAGCTGTTTTTT.

As to this clone: The sample has other DNA sequences that encode this CDR3 too. The V and J genes are TRBV18 and TRBJ2-3; 10 bases agree with TRBD2. With 2 bases clipped from V and 4 bases from J, the junction kept 3 bases outside the gene matches. The CDR3 runs to 15 residues. The germline gives CDR1 KGHSH, CDR2 LQKENI. The DNA for the CDR3 is TGTGCCAGCTCACCAAGGCTAGCGGGAGCAGATACGCAGTATTTT. Amino acids: CASSPRLAGADTQYF.

This clone turned up a few times. The sample holds other DNA sequences that translate to the same CDR3. CDR3 DNA: TGCGCCAGCAGCTTGGTGGCTGGGGGGAATCAGCCCCAGCATTTT. Translated, it gives CASSLVAGGNQPQHF. The chain joins TRBV5-1 to TRBJ1-5; a weak D match, TRBD1 (5 bases). V shed 0 bases and J shed 4 bases, with 11 bases lying between them. The CDR3 totals 15 residues. CDR1 is SGHRS and CDR2 is YFSETQ in the germline V gene. The full variable domain, its missing parts supplied by reference TRBV5-1 and TRBJ1-5, is KAGVTQTPRYLIKTRGQQVTLSCSPISGHRSVSWYQQTPGQGLQFLFEYFSETQRNKGNFPGRFSGRQFSNSRSEMNVSTLELGDSALYLCASSLVAGGNQPQHFGDGTRLSIL.

This rearrangement joins TRBV7-9 to TRBJ1-2; 12 nucleotides line up with TRBD1. The CDR3 extends over 15 amino acids. After removal of 0 bases from V and 7 bases from J, the junction contained 3 bases not matched to a gene. Looked up from germline, CDR1 is SEHNR and CDR2 is FQNEAQ (reference sequence). This CDR3 is CASSLAGTGGGGYTF. The CDR3 nucleotides read TGTGCCAGCAGCTTAGCTGGGACAGGGGGCGGTGGCTACACCTTC.

The chain is built from TRBV11-2 and TRBJ2-5; D call uncertain. The CDR3 runs 15 residues. Looked up from germline, CDR1 is SGHAT and CDR2 is FQNNGV. The ends were cut back, 0 bases at V and 7 bases at J, with 15 bases in the middle. As DNA, the CDR3 is TGTGCCAGCAGCTTAGAGTGGCCTAGTGTAGGGACCCAGTACTTC. Translation gives CASSLEWPSVGTQYF.

V is TRBV7-9 and J is TRBJ1-5, with 11 bases aligning to TRBD1. V lost 1 base and J lost 6; bases outside the gene matches: 2. Germline CDR1 reads SEHNR; CDR2 reads FQNEAQ (reference sequence). The CDR3 runs 15 residues. The CDR3: CASSLGTGGSQPQHF. CDR3 nucleotides: TGTGCCAGCAGCTTAGGGACAGGGGGCTCTCAGCCCCAGCATTTT.

For this clone: Other DNA sequences in this sample translate to the same CDR3. The CDR3 nucleotides are TGTGCCAGCAGCTTGGGGACTAGCACAGATACGCAGTATTTT. The encoded protein is CASSLGTSTDTQYF. V and J are TRBV5-4 and TRBJ2-3; D is perhaps TRBD2 (5 bases). This CDR3 has 14 residues. Trimming cost V 0 bases and J 0 bases, with 5 bases left between them. Germline V CDR1 and CDR2: SGHNT, YYREEE (reference sequence).

This clone was observed a handful of times. CDR3 DNA sequence: TGCGCCAGCAGCTTCCCGGACAGGGCCACCTACGAGCAGTACTTC. Its translation: CASSFPDRATYEQYF. The chain carries TRBV5-1 and TRBJ2-7; 8 positions agree with TRBD1. The CDR3 is made up of 15 amino acids. Per germline, CDR1 SGHRS and CDR2 YFSETQ. The J segment lost 2 bases and the V segment lost 2 bases, leaving 6 bases of the junction unmatched.

The rearrangement uses TRBV5-1 and TRBJ2-7, with a tentative D call TRBD1 (6 bases). Germline CDR1 SGHRS, CDR2 YFSETQ. The length of the CDR3 is 14 residues. Trimming shortened V by 6 bases and J by 2 bases, and 15 bases separated the two germline ends. The CDR3 DNA sequence: TGCGCCAGCAAGCAGGGGATCAGGGCCTACGAGCAGTACTTC. Its translation is CASKQGIRAYEQYF.

The table lists this clone with a few counts. This chain joins TRBV5-1 and TRBJ2-1; TRBD2 agrees at 12 bases. CDR3 length: 20 amino acids. Germline V gene sequence: CDR1 SGHRS, CDR2 YFSETQ. The ends lost 4 bases at V and 0 bases at J; junction bases unmatched: 14. In DNA, the CDR3 is TGCGCCAGCAGCCCAAGGACTAGCGGGAATTGGATTTCCTCCTACAATGAGCAGTTCTTC. Residues: CASSPRTSGNWISSYNEQFF.

The gene calls are TRBV7-9 and TRBJ1-1; TRBD1 agrees at 9 bases. The CDR3 is 16 amino acids. Per the germline V gene, CDR1 is SEHNR and CDR2 is FQNEAQ (reference sequence). Trimming removed 6 bases from V and 1 base from J; junction bases left unmatched: 9. CDR3 protein: CASRVRAGQGNTEAFF. CDR3 sequence (DNA): TGTGCCAGCAGAGTTAGAGCGGGACAGGGGAACACTGAAGCTTTCTTT.

This clone came up a few times. In nucleotides, the CDR3 is TGTGCCAGCAGCGACCGGCTAGCGGGAGGTACGAATGAGCAGTTCTTC. It specifies CASSDRLAGGTNEQFF. The V gene is TRBV5-6, the J gene TRBJ2-1; TRBD2 matches at 11 bases. The germline V gene has CDR1 SGHDT and CDR2 YYEEEE. V dropped 4 bases and J dropped 7; count of bases not matched to a gene: 10. The length of the CDR3 is 16 residues.

Points on this clone: Additional DNA sequences in this sample encode the identical CDR3. The chain employs TRBV4-3 and TRBJ2-1, with TRBD1 matching over 10 bases. The CDR3 has 15 amino acids. Germline CDR1 reads LGHNA; CDR2 reads YSLEER. V dropped 5 bases and J dropped 2; count of bases not matched to a gene: 3. Here the CDR3 reads CASSSGTGAYNEQFF. In DNA form, the CDR3 reads TGCGCCAGCAGCTCCGGGACAGGGGCCTACAATGAGCAGTTCTTC.

The table lists this clone with a few counts. The chain joins TRBV4-3 to TRBJ2-7; D could derive from TRBD1 or TRBD2 (6 bases each). Per the germline V gene, CDR1 is LGHNA and CDR2 is YSLEER. The CDR3 sequence is 15 residues long. Deletions cut 4 bases from V and 0 bases from J, with 13 bases between. CDR3 region: CASSRGAGSSYEQYF. In DNA, the CDR3 is TGCGCCAGCAGCCGGGGGGCAGGATCCTCCTACGAGCAGTACTTC.